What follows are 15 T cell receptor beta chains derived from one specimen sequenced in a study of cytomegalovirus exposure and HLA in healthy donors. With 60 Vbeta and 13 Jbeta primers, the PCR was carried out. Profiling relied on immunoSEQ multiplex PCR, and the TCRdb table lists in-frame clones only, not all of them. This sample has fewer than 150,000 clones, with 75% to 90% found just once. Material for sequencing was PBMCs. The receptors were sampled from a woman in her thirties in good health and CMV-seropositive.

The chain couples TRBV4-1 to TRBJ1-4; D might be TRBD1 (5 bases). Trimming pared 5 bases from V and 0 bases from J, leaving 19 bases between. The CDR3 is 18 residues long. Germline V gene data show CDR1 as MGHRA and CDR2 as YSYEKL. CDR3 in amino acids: CASSTRTGGLATNEKLFF. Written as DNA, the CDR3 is TGCGCCAGCAGCACCCGGACGGGGGGTCTAGCAACTAATGAAAAACTGTTTTTT.

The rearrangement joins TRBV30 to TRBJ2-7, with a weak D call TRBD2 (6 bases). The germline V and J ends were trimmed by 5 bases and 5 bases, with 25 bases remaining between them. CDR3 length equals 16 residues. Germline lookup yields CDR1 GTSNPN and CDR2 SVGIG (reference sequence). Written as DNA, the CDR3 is TGTGCCTGGGGGGGGTTTCACCAGAAAGGTGGAGACGAGCAGTACTTC. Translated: CAWGGFHQKGGDEQYF.

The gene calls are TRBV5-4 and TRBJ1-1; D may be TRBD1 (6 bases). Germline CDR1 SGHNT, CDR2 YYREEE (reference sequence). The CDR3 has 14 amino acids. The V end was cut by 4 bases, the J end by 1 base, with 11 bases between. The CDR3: CASSPSRGNTEAFF. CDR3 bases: TGTGCCAGCAGCCCCTCCAGGGGGAACACTGAAGCTTTCTTT.

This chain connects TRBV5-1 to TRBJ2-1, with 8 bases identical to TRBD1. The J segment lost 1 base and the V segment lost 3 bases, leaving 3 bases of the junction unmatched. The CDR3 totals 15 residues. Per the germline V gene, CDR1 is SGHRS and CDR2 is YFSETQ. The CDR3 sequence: CASSSGGESYNEQFF. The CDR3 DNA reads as TGCGCCAGCAGCTCAGGGGGCGAGTCCTACAATGAGCAGTTCTTC.

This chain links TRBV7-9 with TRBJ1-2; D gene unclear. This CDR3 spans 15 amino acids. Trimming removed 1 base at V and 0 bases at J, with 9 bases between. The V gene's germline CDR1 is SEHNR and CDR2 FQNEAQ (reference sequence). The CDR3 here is CASSLGGDANYGYTF. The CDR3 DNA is TGTGCCAGCAGCTTAGGAGGAGATGCTAACTATGGCTACACCTTC.

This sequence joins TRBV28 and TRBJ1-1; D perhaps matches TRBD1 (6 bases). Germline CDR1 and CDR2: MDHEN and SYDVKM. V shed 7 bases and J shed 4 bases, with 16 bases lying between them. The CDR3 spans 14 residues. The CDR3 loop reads CASTLPLGATEAFF. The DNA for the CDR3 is TGTGCCAGCACCCTCCCCTTGGGGGCCACTGAAGCTTTCTTT.

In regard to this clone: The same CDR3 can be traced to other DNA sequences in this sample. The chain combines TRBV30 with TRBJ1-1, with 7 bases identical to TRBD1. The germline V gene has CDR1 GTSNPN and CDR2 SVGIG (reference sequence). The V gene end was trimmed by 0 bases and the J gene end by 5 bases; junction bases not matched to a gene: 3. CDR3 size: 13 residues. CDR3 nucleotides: TGTGCCTGGAGTGTACAGGGGAGTACTGAAGCTTTCTTT. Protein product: CAWSVQGSTEAFF.

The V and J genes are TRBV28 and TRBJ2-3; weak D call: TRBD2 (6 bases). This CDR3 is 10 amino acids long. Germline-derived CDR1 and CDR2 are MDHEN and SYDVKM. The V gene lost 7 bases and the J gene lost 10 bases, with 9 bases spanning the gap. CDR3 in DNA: TGTGCCAGCATGGGGGACTCGCAGTATTTT. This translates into CASMGDSQYF.

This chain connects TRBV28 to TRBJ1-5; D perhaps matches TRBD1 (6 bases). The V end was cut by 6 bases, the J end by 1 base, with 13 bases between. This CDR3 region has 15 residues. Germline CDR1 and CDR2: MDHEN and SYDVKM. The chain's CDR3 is CASSPGALSNQPQHF. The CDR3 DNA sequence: TGTGCCAGCAGCCCAGGGGCCCTCAGCAATCAGCCCCAGCATTTT. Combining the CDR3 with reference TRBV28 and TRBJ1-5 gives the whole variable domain DVKVTQSSRYLVKRTGEKVFLECVQDMDHENMFWYRQDPGLGLRLIYFSYDVKMKEKGDIPEGYSVSREKKERFSLILESASTNQTSMYLCASSPGALSNQPQHFGDGTRLSIL.

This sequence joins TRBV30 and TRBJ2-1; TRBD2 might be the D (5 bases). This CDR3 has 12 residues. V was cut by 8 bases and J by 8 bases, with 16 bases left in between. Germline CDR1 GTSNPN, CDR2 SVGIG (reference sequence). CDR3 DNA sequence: TGTGCCGGAGAGGGTTATCCGGATGAGCAGTTCTTC. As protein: CAGEGYPDEQFF.

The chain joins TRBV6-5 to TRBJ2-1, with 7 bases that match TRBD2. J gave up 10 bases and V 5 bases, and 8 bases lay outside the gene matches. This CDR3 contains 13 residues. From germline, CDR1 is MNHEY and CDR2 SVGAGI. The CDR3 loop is CASSLAEAGEQFF. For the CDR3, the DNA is TGTGCCAGCAGTCTAGCGGAAGCGGGGGAGCAGTTCTTC.

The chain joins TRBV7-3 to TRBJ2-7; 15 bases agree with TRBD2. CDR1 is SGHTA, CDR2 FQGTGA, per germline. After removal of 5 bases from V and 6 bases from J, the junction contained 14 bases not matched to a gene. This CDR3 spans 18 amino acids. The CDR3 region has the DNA TGTGCCAGCAGCCAATCCCTCGGACTAGCGGGAGGGCCTGCCGAGCAGTACTTC. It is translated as CASSQSLGLAGGPAEQYF. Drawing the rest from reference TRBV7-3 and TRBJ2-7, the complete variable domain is GAGVSQTPSNKVTEKGKYVELRCDPISGHTALYWYRQSLGQGPEFLIYFQGTGAADDSGLPNDRFFAVRPEGSVSTLKIQRTERGDSAVYLCASSQSLGLAGGPAEQYFGPGTRLTVT.

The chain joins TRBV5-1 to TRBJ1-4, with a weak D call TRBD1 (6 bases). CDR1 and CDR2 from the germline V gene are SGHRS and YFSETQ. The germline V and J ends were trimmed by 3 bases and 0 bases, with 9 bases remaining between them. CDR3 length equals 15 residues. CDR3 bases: TGCGCCAGCAGCTCGGACAGCACAACTAATGAAAAACTGTTTTTT. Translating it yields CASSSDSTTNEKLFF.

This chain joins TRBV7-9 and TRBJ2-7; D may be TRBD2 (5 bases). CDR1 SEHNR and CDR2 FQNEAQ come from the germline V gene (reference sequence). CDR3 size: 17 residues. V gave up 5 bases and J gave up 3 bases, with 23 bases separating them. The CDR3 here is CASSPPVKGAGSYEQYF. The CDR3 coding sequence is TGTGCCAGCAGCCCCCCCGTCAAAGGAGCTGGGAGCTACGAGCAGTACTTC. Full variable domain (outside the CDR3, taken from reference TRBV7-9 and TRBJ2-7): DTGVSQNPRHKITKRGQNVTFRCDPISEHNRLYWYRQTLGQGPEFLTYFQNEAQLEKSRLLSDRFSAERPKGSFSTLEIQRTEQGDSAMYLCASSPPVKGAGSYEQYFGPGTRLTVT.

This CDR3 is CASSSSGAADTGELFF. CDR3 coding DNA: TGTGCCAGCAGTTCAAGCGGGGCTGCCGACACCGGGGAGCTGTTTTTT. J is TRBJ2-2 and V is TRBV28, with 7 bases that match TRBD2. J was trimmed by 3 bases and V by 4 bases; bases with no gene match: 8. Germline V lookup: CDR1 MDHEN, CDR2 SYDVKM. The CDR3 spans 16 residues.